A selection of T cell receptor beta chains follows, all from one sample in a study of blood T cell repertoires in COVID-19. Sequencing was performed with immunoSEQ multiplex PCR; in TCRdb, only in-frame clones are kept and a portion is missing. The profile shows about 120,000 clones, approximately 84% of them singletons. The sequenced sample was peripheral blood. Receptor source: a man in his forties or fifties with acute or convalescent COVID-19. The CDR3 runs from the conserved cysteine through the conserved F or W. Fields, in order: D gene, clone size, J gene, V gene, CDR3 DNA, CDR3 protein. A D gene is named only where the DNA matches it firmly. Only some rows state a clone size, as once, few, many or a class for expanded clones.

d_gene: TRBD1
abundance: .
j_gene: TRBJ1-2
v_gene: TRBV2
CDR3nt: TGTGCCAGCAGTGAAAACAGGGGGGGCTATGGCTACACCTTC
CDR3aa: CASSENRGGYGYTF

d_gene: .
abundance: .
j_gene: TRBJ1-5
v_gene: TRBV28
CDR3nt: TGTGCCAGCAGTTTATCAGGGTATCGCCAGCCCCAGCATTTT
CDR3aa: CASSLSGYRQPQHF

d_gene: TRBD1
abundance: .
j_gene: TRBJ1-1
v_gene: TRBV9
CDR3nt: TGTGCCAGCAGCGTAGGGGACAGATGGGGCACTGAAGCTTTCTTT
CDR3aa: CASSVGDRWGTEAFF

d_gene: .
abundance: .
j_gene: TRBJ2-3
v_gene: TRBV4-1
CDR3nt: TGCGCCAGCAGCCAAGGATGGGGCAGCCCCACAGATACGCAGTATTTT
CDR3aa: CASSQGWGSPTDTQYF

d_gene: .
abundance: .
j_gene: TRBJ1-2
v_gene: TRBV6-1
CDR3nt: TGTGCCAGCAGTGAAGACATTTATGGTGGCTACACCTTC
CDR3aa: CASSEDIYGGYTF

d_gene: TRBD2
abundance: .
j_gene: TRBJ2-3
v_gene: TRBV12-3/TRBV12-4
CDR3nt: TGTGCCAGCTCGAGCGGGGGGGCAGATACGCAGTATTTT
CDR3aa: CASSSGGADTQYF

d_gene: .
abundance: few
j_gene: TRBJ1-2
v_gene: TRBV20-1
CDR3nt: TGCAGTGCTAGATATGGACCAACGGGGACCTTC
CDR3aa: CSARYGPTGTF

d_gene: TRBD2
abundance: .
j_gene: TRBJ2-2
v_gene: TRBV10-3
CDR3nt: TGTGCCATCAGTGCTCTCGCGGGGGGAGCCGGGGAGCTGTTTTTT
CDR3aa: CAISALAGGAGELFF

d_gene: .
abundance: once
j_gene: TRBJ2-3
v_gene: TRBV5-1
CDR3nt: TGCGCCAGCAGCTTCAAGGAGGGCACAGATACGCAGTATTTT
CDR3aa: CASSFKEGTDTQYF

d_gene: .
abundance: once
j_gene: TRBJ1-3
v_gene: TRBV19
CDR3nt: TGTGCCAGTAGTCGACAGGCCTACTCTGGAAACACCATATATTTT
CDR3aa: CASSRQAYSGNTIYF

d_gene: TRBD1
abundance: .
j_gene: TRBJ1-2
v_gene: TRBV9
CDR3nt: TGTGCCAGCAGCCCCCCCGGGACAGGGGACAACTATGGCTACACCTTC
CDR3aa: CASSPPGTGDNYGYTF

d_gene: .
abundance: .
j_gene: TRBJ1-1
v_gene: TRBV7-9
CDR3nt: TGTGCCAGCAGCCCCGGACAATGGTCTGAAGCTTTCTTT
CDR3aa: CASSPGQWSEAFF

d_gene: TRBD2
abundance: .
j_gene: TRBJ2-5
v_gene: TRBV12-3/TRBV12-4
CDR3nt: TGTGCCAGCGGGGGGGTAGAGACCCAGTACTTC
CDR3aa: CASGGVETQYF

d_gene: TRBD1
abundance: .
j_gene: TRBJ2-4
v_gene: TRBV28
CDR3nt: TGTGCCAGCAGTCTCGTAGCCGGACAGGGAGCCAAAAACATTCAGTACTTC
CDR3aa: CASSLVAGQGAKNIQYF

d_gene: .
abundance: few
j_gene: TRBJ1-5
v_gene: TRBV7-9
CDR3nt: TGTGCCAGCACCGTAAACAAGAGCAATCAGCCCCAGCATTTT
CDR3aa: CASTVNKSNQPQHF

d_gene: TRBD2
abundance: few
j_gene: TRBJ2-2
v_gene: TRBV7-9
CDR3nt: TGTGCCAGCAGCCAGACTAGCGGGGCAATCGGGGAGCTGTTTTTT
CDR3aa: CASSQTSGAIGELFF

d_gene: .
abundance: .
j_gene: TRBJ2-7
v_gene: TRBV7-3
CDR3nt: TGTGCCAGCAGCTTATCACAGGGACCCTACGAGCAGTACTTC
CDR3aa: CASSLSQGPYEQYF

d_gene: .
abundance: .
j_gene: TRBJ2-3
v_gene: TRBV2
CDR3nt: TGTGCCAGCAGTGAATCCTACAGGGCCACAGATACGCAGTATTTT
CDR3aa: CASSESYRATDTQYF

d_gene: .
abundance: .
j_gene: TRBJ1-2
v_gene: TRBV2
CDR3nt: TGTGCCAGCAGTGACCCCGGGCCGACAGTCAATGGCTACACCTTC
CDR3aa: CASSDPGPTVNGYTF

d_gene: .
abundance: .
j_gene: TRBJ2-7
v_gene: TRBV12-3/TRBV12-4
CDR3nt: TGTGCCAGCAGTTTAACACGCGAGCAGTACTTC
CDR3aa: CASSLTREQYF

d_gene: .
abundance: few
j_gene: TRBJ1-5
v_gene: TRBV6-1
CDR3nt: TGTGCCAGCAGTGACAGGGGCCAGCCCCAGCATTTT
CDR3aa: CASSDRGQPQHF

d_gene: TRBD1
abundance: .
j_gene: TRBJ1-2
v_gene: TRBV9
CDR3nt: TGTGCCAGCAGCAGCCAAACCGGGACAGGGCTTGGCTACACCTTC
CDR3aa: CASSSQTGTGLGYTF

d_gene: TRBD1
abundance: few
j_gene: TRBJ1-6
v_gene: TRBV18
CDR3nt: TGTGCCAGCTCACCCCGGGACAGGGGTAGGTCACCCCTCCACTTT
CDR3aa: CASSPRDRGRSPLHF

d_gene: .
abundance: .
j_gene: TRBJ2-3
v_gene: TRBV7-2
CDR3nt: TGTGCCAGCAGCCTGGCGGGGCGTCCTAGCACAGATACGCAGTATTTT
CDR3aa: CASSLAGRPSTDTQYF

d_gene: TRBD1
abundance: .
j_gene: TRBJ2-1
v_gene: TRBV11-2
CDR3nt: TGTGCCAGCAGCGTTGGGACAGCAAACAATGAGCAGTTCTTC
CDR3aa: CASSVGTANNEQFF

d_gene: .
abundance: .
j_gene: TRBJ1-5
v_gene: TRBV4-1
CDR3nt: TGCGCCAGCAGCCTCACAATCGGAGGTAATCAGCCCCAGCATTTT
CDR3aa: CASSLTIGGNQPQHF

d_gene: TRBD1
abundance: .
j_gene: TRBJ1-1
v_gene: TRBV5-6
CDR3nt: TGTGCCAGCAGCTTGACTGGGACAGGGGGCACTGAAGCTTTCTTT
CDR3aa: CASSLTGTGGTEAFF

d_gene: .
abundance: .
j_gene: TRBJ1-5
v_gene: TRBV12-5
CDR3nt: TGTGCTAGTGGTCCCCTCGGGAGCGAGGATCAGCCCCAGCATTTT
CDR3aa: CASGPLGSEDQPQHF

d_gene: .
abundance: .
j_gene: TRBJ1-4
v_gene: TRBV5-1
CDR3nt: TGCGCCAGCAGCTGGGAGACCGGGACTGAGGGTGAAAAACTGTTTTTT
CDR3aa: CASSWETGTEGEKLFF

d_gene: .
abundance: .
j_gene: TRBJ1-2
v_gene: TRBV6-5
CDR3nt: TGTGCCAGCAGGCGAAATTATGGCTACACCTTC
CDR3aa: CASRRNYGYTF

d_gene: .
abundance: .
j_gene: TRBJ1-6
v_gene: TRBV5-4
CDR3nt: TGTGCCAGCAGCCGGGATTATAATTCACCCCTCCACTTT
CDR3aa: CASSRDYNSPLHF

d_gene: TRBD2
abundance: .
j_gene: TRBJ2-7
v_gene: TRBV9
CDR3nt: TGTGCCAGCAGCGTGAGCGGGGGGGAGCACGAGCAGTACTTC
CDR3aa: CASSVSGGEHEQYF

d_gene: TRBD1
abundance: .
j_gene: TRBJ2-1
v_gene: TRBV28
CDR3nt: TGTGCCAGCAGTACCGGGACAGGGGGCAGGAATGAGCAGTTCTTC
CDR3aa: CASSTGTGGRNEQFF

d_gene: .
abundance: .
j_gene: TRBJ1-5
v_gene: TRBV6-6
CDR3nt: TGTGCCAGCAGTTACAGTGAGGACAATCAGCCCCAGCATTTT
CDR3aa: CASSYSEDNQPQHF

d_gene: TRBD1
abundance: .
j_gene: TRBJ1-1
v_gene: TRBV5-4
CDR3nt: TGTGCCAGCAGCTTCAAGCTAGGGGGCGCGGGCACTGAAGCTTTCTTT
CDR3aa: CASSFKLGGAGTEAFF

d_gene: .
abundance: .
j_gene: TRBJ1-5
v_gene: TRBV5-6
CDR3nt: TGTGCCAGCACCATCGGGGGCAATCAGCCCCAGCATTTT
CDR3aa: CASTIGGNQPQHF

d_gene: .
abundance: few
j_gene: TRBJ2-7
v_gene: TRBV5-1
CDR3nt: TGCGCCAGCAGCTTGAGGGGCGCGAACTACGAGCAGTACTTC
CDR3aa: CASSLRGANYEQYF

d_gene: .
abundance: few
j_gene: TRBJ1-2
v_gene: TRBV6-5
CDR3nt: TGTGCCACCTCCTGGGGGCATAACTATGGCTACACCTTC
CDR3aa: CATSWGHNYGYTF

d_gene: TRBD1
abundance: .
j_gene: TRBJ2-3
v_gene: TRBV2
CDR3nt: TGTGCCGGACACAGGACAGGGGGGGCCACAGATACGCAGTATTTT
CDR3aa: CAGHRTGGATDTQYF

d_gene: .
abundance: .
j_gene: TRBJ2-7
v_gene: TRBV2
CDR3nt: TGTGCCAGCAGGGCATCGGGTGTCGAGCAGTACTTC
CDR3aa: CASRASGVEQYF

d_gene: TRBD1
abundance: .
j_gene: TRBJ2-2
v_gene: TRBV28
CDR3nt: TGTGCCAGCAGTTTAATACAGGGGTACACCGGGGAGCTGTTTTTT
CDR3aa: CASSLIQGYTGELFF